This T cell receptor beta chain was identified in a study of blood T cells in healthy people across ages. Using a J-beta primer mix together with a sample-barcoded 5' primer, a second PCR was run for about 7 to 12 cycles. One entry per CDR3 protein, called by TCRdb with MiXCR from the 5' RACE reads. The table lists hundreds of thousands of distinct CDR3 sequences, about 61% of them singletons, with roughly 25% in the top ten. The CDR3 is made up of 20 amino acids. The sequencing input was blood. The gene calls are TRBV21-1 and TRBJ2-1; TRBD2 reflects the table's D call only, with no check against the DNA. The J call could be wrong; TRBJ2-7 is a better fit for the DNA end. TRBV21-1 is marked as a pseudogene. This sequence was found in a middle-aged man in good health. CDR3 nucleotide sequence: TGTGCCAGCAGCAAAGAAATCGTGGGAATGGACCTAGCGCACCTTTACGAGCAGTACTTC. It translates to CASSKEIVGMDLAHLYEQYF.